This T cell receptor beta chain was recorded in a study of identifying expanded T cells in peripheral blood. Clones were read by immunoSEQ multiplex PCR, and TCRdb kept only the in-frame ones, dropping some. This sample yields more than 70,000 clones, of which roughly 86% are seen a single time; around 5.2% belongs to the top ten. Germline CDR1 SGHRS, CDR2 YFSETQ. Trimming removed 3 bases from V and 5 bases from J; junction bases left unmatched: 10. The CDR3 spans 17 residues. As to this clone: Antigen specificity is unknown.

Overall study findings and caveats: Differentially abundant clones: roughly 1.2 between replicates, just under 17 at approximately two weeks, under 25 at four. Variance in clone template counts between roughly 2-week samples significantly increased with total template count across all healthy donors.

The sequencing sample was made of blood. The rearrangement joins TRBV5-1 to TRBJ2-7; 14 bases are a match to TRBD2. The receptor was isolated from a person aged 18-69 years in good health. CDR3 in DNA: TGCGCCAGCAGCTGGGGACTAGCGGGGGCCGCCTCGGACGAGCAGTACTTC. Its protein product is CASSWGLAGAASDEQYF.